This T cell receptor beta chain is from a study of cytotoxic CD8 clonotypes in ibrutinib-treated CLL. Study context: An average of approximately 260,000 productive templates and tens of thousands of productive rearrangements was obtained per sample. Study observations and caveats: Private clonotypes, not public ones, expanded at ibrutinib response.

CDR3 length: 14 amino acids. CDR1 is SGHTA, CDR2 FQGTGA, per germline. Trimming took off 11 bases at V and 1 base at J, with 12 bases between the two ends. Depth targeted 1 in 200,000 to 1 in 1 million T cells, averaging approximately 9.9x coverage per clonotype. Data came from immunoSEQ multiplex PCR; TCRdb stores just in-frame clones and leaves some out. The sample holds more than 200,000 clones, 65% to 80% seen once. In this sample, this clone turned up a few times. The antigen is undetermined. The chain uses TRBV7-3 and TRBJ2-6; D is unresolved. This clonotype originated in a human donor with chronic lymphocytic leukemia. Sequencing used PBMCs, obtained after 12 months of ibrutinib treatment. For the CDR3, the DNA is TGTGCCGAGAACTGGGAATCTGGGGCCAACGTCCTGACTTTC. Amino acids: CAENWESGANVLTF.